These 13 T cell receptor beta chains share one sample of origin, sequenced in a study of shared clonotypes between healthy human individuals. Clones were sequenced by immunoSEQ multiplex PCR, and TCRdb holds only the in-frame ones, with some missing. Counted here are over a million clones, about 77% occurring once; the ten biggest clones make up over 1.3%. Sequencing was performed on memory CD4+ T cells sorted from blood. Sample subset: CD45RA-negative fraction. The origin of the receptors is a man aged 18 to 29 in good health.

This clone was picked up a small number of times. The chain links TRBV5-4 to TRBJ1-6, with 9 positions matching TRBD1. Germline V CDR1 and CDR2: SGHNT, YYREEE (reference sequence). The trim removed 0 bases at V and 9 bases at J, leaving 7 bases unmatched. This CDR3 has 16 residues. The CDR3 DNA reads TGTGCCAGCAGCTTGGGGGGGACAGGGCCTACTTCACCCCTCCACTTT. Translating it yields CASSLGGTGPTSPLHF.

V usage is TRBV30 and J usage is TRBJ2-7, with TRBD2 identical over 16 bases. CDR3 length: 17 residues. Germline CDR1 GTSNPN, CDR2 SVGIG (reference sequence). Trimming cost V 3 bases and J 7 bases; bases outside gene matches: 12. The CDR3 here is CAWSSPPGLAGGREQYF. The CDR3 DNA is TGTGCCTGGAGCTCTCCCCCGGGACTAGCGGGGGGGAGGGAGCAGTACTTC. Filled out from reference TRBV30 and TRBJ2-7, the complete variable domain reads SQTIHQWPATLVQPVGSPLSLECTVEGTSNPNLYWYRQAAGRGLQLLFYSVGIGQISSEVPQNLSASRPQDRQFILSSKKLLLSDSGFYLCAWSSPPGLAGGREQYFGPGTRLTVT.

This chain uses TRBV29-1 with TRBJ2-7; possibly TRBD1 or TRBD2 for D (5 bases each). The V end lost 6 bases, the J end lost 5 bases, and 11 bases lay between the germline ends. Germline loops: CDR1 SQVTM, CDR2 ANQGSEA. The CDR3 extends over 11 amino acids. CDR3 amino acids: CSVGEGHEQYF. The CDR3 coding sequence is TGCAGCGTCGGCGAGGGACACGAGCAGTACTTC.

This chain connects TRBV19 to TRBJ2-2; no reliable D call. Trimming removed 3 bases at V and 3 bases at J, with 8 bases between. Germline V gene lookup returns CDR1 LNHDA and CDR2 SQIVND (reference sequence). This CDR3 region has 14 residues. The DNA of the CDR3 is TGTGCCAGTAGTATGGCACCTTACACCGGGGAGCTGTTTTTT. This gives the protein CASSMAPYTGELFF.

CDR3 loop: CASSQGPATNYGYTF. The CDR3 bases are TGCGCCAGCAGCCAAGGGCCAGCTACTAACTATGGCTACACCTTC. The rearrangement uses TRBV4-3 and TRBJ1-2; no clear D. Germline V gene data show CDR1 as LGHNA and CDR2 as YSLEER. V lost 1 base and J lost 0, with 9 bases in between. CDR3 size: 15 residues.

This chain uses TRBV19 with TRBJ2-1; 10 nucleotides match TRBD2. Germline loops: CDR1 LNHDA, CDR2 SQIVND (reference sequence). CDR3 length: 17 amino acids. The V gene end was trimmed by 2 bases and the J gene end by 2 bases; junction bases not matched to a gene: 6. CDR3 DNA sequence: TGTGCCAGTAGTATACAGGCTAGCGGGGGCCCCTACAATGAGCAGTTCTTC. It encodes CASSIQASGGPYNEQFF. Looking up the rest from reference TRBV19 and TRBJ2-1 gives the full variable domain: DGGITQSPKYLFRKEGQNVTLSCEQNLNHDAMYWYRQDPGQGLRLIYYSQIVNDFQKGDIAEGYSVSREKKESFPLTVTSAQKNPTAFYLCASSIQASGGPYNEQFFGPGTRLTVL.

The gene calls are TRBV5-1 and TRBJ1-5; weak D call: TRBD1 (6 bases). This CDR3 has 13 amino acids. Germline-derived CDR1 and CDR2 are SGHRS and YFSETQ. The V and J ends lost 3 bases and 7 bases respectively, with 11 bases between them. The CDR3 here is CASSSSQGQPQHF. DNA for the CDR3: TGCGCCAGCAGCTCGAGTCAGGGGCAGCCCCAGCATTTT.

This clone has just a few counts. The chain uses TRBV19 and TRBJ2-1, with TRBD2 matching 9 bases. With V trimmed by 3 bases and J by 4 bases, 10 bases remained unmatched. There are 17 residues in the CDR3. Per the germline V gene, CDR1 is LNHDA and CDR2 is SQIVND (reference sequence). The CDR3 bases are TGTGCCAGTAGTATTGGCCTCCTAGCGGGAAGGTACAATGAGCAGTTCTTC. It yields the protein CASSIGLLAGRYNEQFF.

The genes are TRBV2 and TRBJ2-1, with 12 bases lining up with TRBD2. Germline V gene data show CDR1 as SNHLY and CDR2 as FYNNEI. The CDR3 has 15 residues. Trimming at V came to 6 bases and at J to 7 bases, leaving 7 bases not matched to a gene. For the CDR3, the DNA is TGTGCCAGCAGAAAACTAGCGGGAGGTCGGAATGAGCAGTTCTTC. Its translation: CASRKLAGGRNEQFF.

The chain combines TRBV10-3 with TRBJ2-7, with a weak D call TRBD1 (5 bases). This CDR3 comprises 12 residues. Germline-derived CDR1 and CDR2 are ENHRY and SYGVKD. The V gene lost 7 bases and the J gene lost 0 bases, with 7 bases spanning the gap. CDR3 nucleotides: TGTGCCATCACGGACAACTCCTACGAGCAGTACTTC. It codes for CAITDNSYEQYF.

This clone was found once. V usage is TRBV5-4 and J usage is TRBJ2-7; tentatively, D is TRBD1 (6 bases). Trimming removed 0 bases at V and 2 bases at J, with 12 bases between. The CDR3 is 15 residues long. Germline assignment: CDR1 SGHNT and CDR2 YYREEE (reference sequence). The CDR3 region is CASSLAGTPTYEQYF. The CDR3 DNA sequence: TGTGCCAGCAGCTTGGCCGGGACACCGACCTACGAGCAGTACTTC.

CDR3 coding DNA: TGTGCCAGCTCCGGCCTGCAGGGAACTAATGAAAAACTGTTTTTT. Its protein is CASSGLQGTNEKLFF. V and J are TRBV18 and TRBJ1-4, with D perhaps TRBD1 (5 bases). This CDR3 has 15 residues. With 6 bases removed from V and 1 base from J, the gap between germline ends came to 12 bases. Germline values: CDR1 KGHSH, CDR2 LQKENI.

The V gene is TRBV5-1, the J gene TRBJ1-1; 7 nucleotides agree with TRBD1. CDR3 length: 13 residues. Germline assignment: CDR1 SGHRS and CDR2 YFSETQ. The ends lost 0 bases at V and 11 bases at J; junction bases unmatched: 7. As DNA, the CDR3 is TGCGCCAGCAGCTTGGGGCAGGGGGAGAGCGCTTTCTTT. It translates to CASSLGQGESAFF.